This is a list of T cell receptor beta chains from one sample in a study of cytomegalovirus exposure and HLA in healthy donors. This table comes from immunoSEQ multiplex PCR, and its TCRdb copy is limited to in-frame clones, with some not included. The profile shows roughly 150,000 clones, about 85% of them singletons. What was sequenced was PBMCs. These receptors were collected from a woman in her late teens or twenties in good health and CMV-seronegative. Each CDR3 is given with its conserved first and last residue. The D gene is left open where the match is weak. Clone size is not always given. Where it is, it says once, few, many or a class for expanded clones.

v_gene,abundance,j_gene,d_gene,CDR3nt,CDR3aa
TRBV6-8,NA,TRBJ1-4,NA,TGTGCCAGAAAGGCCGGGGGGCTGGGTGAAAAACTGTTTTTT,CARKAGGLGEKLFF
TRBV6-5,once,TRBJ1-2,NA,TGTGCCAGCAGTTACTCGGGGGGGCTCATCGATGGCTACACCTTC,CASSYSGGLIDGYTF
TRBV6-5,NA,TRBJ1-6,TRBD1,TGTGCCAGCAGGGAGAGGACAGGTTTCATTTCACCCCTCCACTTT,CASRERTGFISPLHF
TRBV30,once,TRBJ1-2,TRBD1,TGTGCCTGGAGTGTTGGACAGGGGTATGGCTACACCTTC,CAWSVGQGYGYTF
TRBV6-1,NA,TRBJ2-2,TRBD2,TGTGCCAGCAGGGAACCAGCGGGGGGCGGGAACACCGGGGAGCTGTTTTTT,CASREPAGGGNTGELFF
TRBV4-1,NA,TRBJ2-2,NA,TGCGCCAGCAGCCAAGTCCCAAAATACACCGGGGAGCTGTTTTTT,CASSQVPKYTGELFF
TRBV7-8,few,TRBJ1-5,TRBD1,TGTGCCAGCAGCAACAGGGGGGGAAGCAATCAGCCCCAGCATTTT,CASSNRGGSNQPQHF
TRBV29-1,few,TRBJ1-1,TRBD1,TGCAGCGTTGGGGGACAGTTTATGAACACTGAAGCTTTCTTT,CSVGGQFMNTEAFF
TRBV6-5,NA,TRBJ2-2,TRBD1,TGTGCCAGCAGCGGGACAGGGAAAGACGGGGAGCTGTTTTTT,CASSGTGKDGELFF
TRBV6-5,NA,TRBJ1-5,NA,TGTGCCAGCAGACGGTTCGCCCAGCCCCAGCATTTT,CASRRFAQPQHF
TRBV7-2,NA,TRBJ2-1,TRBD2,TGTGCCAGCAGCGATAAGCGGGGGGGCAATGAGCAGTTCTTC,CASSDKRGGNEQFF
TRBV5-4,NA,TRBJ2-5,TRBD2,TGTGCCAGCAGCTCCGGGACTAGCGGAATGGAGACCCAGTACTTC,CASSSGTSGMETQYF
TRBV28,NA,TRBJ1-5,NA,TGTGCCAGCAGCCGCCGGGAAGGCAGCAATCAGCCCCAGCATTTT,CASSRREGSNQPQHF
TRBV6-1,NA,TRBJ2-1,TRBD1,TGTGCCAGCACCGCGGACAGGGGGCTTTACAATGAGCAGTTCTTC,CASTADRGLYNEQFF
TRBV28,NA,TRBJ2-3,NA,TGTGCCAGCAGTCCCCCCTCACGGGAGCTATTAGATACGCAGTATTTT,CASSPPSRELLDTQYF
TRBV29-1,NA,TRBJ2-7,TRBD2,TGCAGCGTTGTCGGCGGGAGAGCGGGCGAGCAGTACTTC,CSVVGGRAGEQYF
TRBV5-5,NA,TRBJ1-5,NA,TGTGCCAGCAGCTTGGAGGGATTAGCGGCCCAGCATTTT,CASSLEGLAAQHF
TRBV9,NA,TRBJ1-4,NA,TGTGCCAGCAGCCCGACCGCCCCGGGAAACGAAAAACTGTTTTTT,CASSPTAPGNEKLFF
TRBV27,NA,TRBJ2-7,NA,TGTGCCAGCAGTCGCGGGACAGACGACCCTTCCTACGAGCAGTACTTC,CASSRGTDDPSYEQYF
TRBV7-9,NA,TRBJ1-2,NA,TGTGCCAGCAGCTTAGGGGCAGACATTGGAGGCTACACCTTC,CASSLGADIGGYTF
TRBV28,NA,TRBJ1-5,TRBD1,TGTGCCAGCAGTTTTAACGTCGGAGGACAGGGGAGGGTAGGTAAGAACCAGCCCCAGCATTTT,CASSFNVGGQGRVGKNQPQHF
TRBV28,NA,TRBJ1-2,NA,TGTGCCAGCAGTGGAGGACAGATTTACTTTAACTATGGCTACACCTTC,CASSGGQIYFNYGYTF
TRBV7-9,NA,TRBJ2-5,NA,TGTGCCAGCAGCTTTGGCAGGGTAACCCAAGAGACCCAGTACTTC,CASSFGRVTQETQYF
TRBV29-1,NA,TRBJ2-2,TRBD2,TGCAGCGCCGGGGGACTAGCGGGGGCGACGGTCGGGGAGCTGTTTTTT,CSAGGLAGATVGELFF
TRBV6-1,NA,TRBJ2-2,NA,TGTGCCAGCAGGCAGGGCCCCACGAGCACCGGGGAGCTGTTTTTT,CASRQGPTSTGELFF
TRBV5-6,NA,TRBJ1-2,NA,TGTGCCAGCAGACCCGTCTCGAGCTATGGCTACACCTTC,CASRPVSSYGYTF
TRBV13,NA,TRBJ2-2,TRBD2,TGTGCCAGCAGCCTCCGGACTAGCGGGTTGAACACCGGGGAGCTGTTTTTT,CASSLRTSGLNTGELFF
TRBV4-1,NA,TRBJ2-1,NA,TGCGCCAGCAGTCCCGGGACTTCAACCTACAATGAGCAGTTCTTC,CASSPGTSTYNEQFF
TRBV29-1,NA,TRBJ1-5,TRBD1,TGCAGCGTTGGACAGGGCGGGCAGCCCCAGCATTTT,CSVGQGGQPQHF
TRBV2,NA,TRBJ2-1,NA,TGTGCCAGCACCCTTGGGGCAGCTAATGAGCAGTTCTTC,CASTLGAANEQFF
TRBV7-9,NA,TRBJ2-1,NA,TGTGCCAGCAGCTGGCAGGGGTACGGGTACAATGAGCAGTTCTTC,CASSWQGYGYNEQFF
TRBV28,NA,TRBJ2-1,TRBD1,TGTGCCAGCAGTCCCACCGGGACAGACCGCTACAATGAGCAGTTCTTC,CASSPTGTDRYNEQFF
TRBV5-5,NA,TRBJ2-5,TRBD1,TGTGCCAGCAGCTTGGTTACAGGGGGCCAAGAGACCCAGTACTTC,CASSLVTGGQETQYF
TRBV6-6,NA,TRBJ1-1,NA,TGTGCCAGCAGTCTCCGGGGGTCTGAAGCTTTCTTT,CASSLRGSEAFF
TRBV28,NA,TRBJ1-6,NA,TGTGCCAGCAGCCCAGGCCAGGGGAGTTCACCCCTCCACTTT,CASSPGQGSSPLHF
TRBV7-2,NA,TRBJ1-1,NA,TGTGCCAGCAGCCTCGGAGGAGGGCTCTTGAACACTGAAGCTTTCTTT,CASSLGGGLLNTEAFF
TRBV5-1,once,TRBJ1-2,TRBD1,TGCGCCAGCAGCCCCGGACAGGGAAATGGCTACACCTTC,CASSPGQGNGYTF
TRBV30,NA,TRBJ2-7,NA,TGTGCCTGGAGGGATCCGGGACTTCCAACCTACGAGCAGTACTTC,CAWRDPGLPTYEQYF
TRBV19,NA,TRBJ2-7,TRBD1,TGTGCCAGTAGTCTCGGGACAGGGACCTACGAGCAGTACTTC,CASSLGTGTYEQYF
TRBV4-3,NA,TRBJ1-5,NA,TGCGCCAGCAGCCCCCGGCGGGGGGCGGATCAGCCCCAGCATTTT,CASSPRRGADQPQHF
TRBV28,NA,TRBJ2-3,TRBD1,TGTGCCAGCAGTTATGGGACAGCTAGCACAGATACGCAGTATTTT,CASSYGTASTDTQYF
TRBV19,NA,TRBJ2-5,TRBD1,TGTGCCAGTAGCTCAGGGGGGACAGGGGGCGGAGAGACCCAGTACTTC,CASSSGGTGGGETQYF
TRBV19,once,TRBJ1-4,TRBD1,TGTGCCAGTAGTGTGCAGGGGGAAACTAATGAAAAACTGTTTTTT,CASSVQGETNEKLFF
TRBV25-1,few,TRBJ2-1,NA,TGTGCCAGCAGTGAGGGGGCCCCGACCTACAATGAGCAGTTCTTC,CASSEGAPTYNEQFF
TRBV9,few,TRBJ2-1,TRBD2,TGTGCCAGCAGCGCGTGGACTAGCAGTTACAATGAGCAGTTCTTC,CASSAWTSSYNEQFF
TRBV6-6,NA,TRBJ1-1,TRBD1,TGTGCCAGCAGTTATGGACAGGGGTACTCCGAAGCTTTCTTT,CASSYGQGYSEAFF
TRBV9,NA,TRBJ1-4,NA,TGTGCCAGCAGCGCTTTTACAGGAACTAATGAAAAACTGTTTTTT,CASSAFTGTNEKLFF
TRBV11-3,NA,TRBJ2-7,NA,TGTGCCAGCAGCTCGGGGACCTACGAGCAGTACTTC,CASSSGTYEQYF
TRBV28,NA,TRBJ2-7,TRBD1,TGTGCCAGCAGTCACAGGGGGCGAGGGGCCTACGAGCAGTACTTC,CASSHRGRGAYEQYF